The 28 T cell receptor beta chains below all came from one sample that was sequenced in a study of blood T cell repertoires in COVID-19. This table comes from immunoSEQ multiplex PCR, and its TCRdb copy is limited to in-frame clones, with some not included. The sample consists of approximately 160,000 clones, roughly 86% of them appearing once. The sample was peripheral blood. Receptor source: a man aged 55 to 69 with COVID-19, enrolled during active disease.

The sample holds a few counts of this clone. This chain uses TRBV19 with TRBJ1-5; 12 nucleotides match TRBD1. V was clipped by 5 bases and J by 7 bases; unmatched bases: 6. The CDR3 is made up of 15 amino acids. CDR1 is LNHDA, CDR2 SQIVND, per germline (reference sequence). As DNA, the CDR3 is TGTGCCAGTAGTTCCGGGACAGGGGGCTGGCAGCCCCAGCATTTT. Amino acid sequence: CASSSGTGGWQPQHF.

The count of this clone is one. J is TRBJ1-4 and V is TRBV18; 9 bases line up with TRBD1. The ends lost 6 bases at V and 7 bases at J; junction bases unmatched: 6. The germline V gene encodes CDR1 KGHSH and CDR2 LQKENI. The CDR3 totals 14 residues. CDR3 nucleotide sequence: TGTGCCAGCTCGCCGGGACAGGGACGTGAAAAACTGTTTTTT. Protein: CASSPGQGREKLFF. Drawing the rest from reference TRBV18 and TRBJ1-4, the complete variable domain is NAGVMQNPRHLVRRRGQEARLRCSPMKGHSHVYWYRQLPEEGLKFMVYLQKENIIDESGMPKERFSAEFPKEGPSILRIQQVVRGDSAAYFCASSPGQGREKLFFGSGTQLSVL.

This clone was detected only a few times. This chain joins TRBV7-8 and TRBJ2-7; 7 bases match TRBD2. J gave up 6 bases and V 5 bases, and 7 bases lay outside the gene matches. CDR1 is SGHVS and CDR2 is FQNEAQ in the germline V gene. The CDR3 sequence is 13 residues long. CDR3 residues: CASSPREGSEQYF. DNA for the CDR3: TGTGCCAGCAGCCCCAGGGAGGGTTCCGAGCAGTACTTC.

In this sample, this clone turned up once. This chain connects TRBV18 to TRBJ1-1; TRBD1 matches at 7 bases. This CDR3 has 13 amino acids. J gave up 6 bases and V 6 bases, and 7 bases lay outside the gene matches. The germline gives CDR1 KGHSH, CDR2 LQKENI. The CDR3 region has the DNA TGTGCCAGCTCTCAGGACAGGCCCCCTGAAGCTTTCTTT. As protein: CASSQDRPPEAFF.

In its sample, this clone was seen once. The chain employs TRBV7-3 and TRBJ2-3; weak D call: TRBD2 (5 bases). The CDR3 spans 15 residues. Germline assignment: CDR1 SGHTA and CDR2 FQGTGA. V was clipped by 1 base and J by 8 bases, with 16 bases between them. The CDR3 is CASSLNPWTEGTQYF. The CDR3 coding sequence is TGTGCCAGCAGCTTAAATCCGTGGACCGAGGGTACGCAGTATTTT.

This clone was counted a few times. The chain recombines TRBV4-3 with TRBJ1-3, with D uncertain. Germline V gene data show CDR1 as LGHNA and CDR2 as YSLEER. This CDR3 comprises 14 residues. Trimming cost V 3 bases and J 2 bases, with 8 bases left between them. In nucleotides, the CDR3 is TGCGCCAGCAGCCAGGGAGGCACTGGAAACACCATATATTTT. Translation: CASSQGGTGNTIYF.

The rearrangement links TRBV5-5 to TRBJ1-5; maybe TRBD1 (5 bases). Germline CDR1 reads SGHKS; CDR2 reads YYEKEE (reference sequence). V lost 2 bases, J lost 0 bases, and 15 bases lay in between. CDR3 length: 17 amino acids. In nucleotides, the CDR3 is TGTGCCAGCAGCTTACGCGGGGCTGGGAATAGCAATCAGCCCCAGCATTTT. Protein sequence: CASSLRGAGNSNQPQHF.

This sequence joins TRBV6-5 and TRBJ1-2, with a weak D call TRBD1 (5 bases). This CDR3 has 13 residues. Trimming pared 7 bases from V and 4 bases from J, leaving 13 bases between. Germline CDR1 is MNHEY and CDR2 is SVGAGI. CDR3 coding DNA: TGTGCCAGCACGCCAAGCAGGGCCTATGGCTACACCTTC. It yields the protein CASTPSRAYGYTF.

The rearrangement joins TRBV2 to TRBJ1-1; D perhaps matches TRBD1 (6 bases). CDR3 length equals 15 residues. Germline CDR1 SNHLY, CDR2 FYNNEI. V lost 4 bases and J 7 bases, leaving 19 bases between the germline ends. The CDR3 nucleotides read TGTGCCAGCAGTGGGGCGGCCTTGGGGGCGTTTGAAGCTTTCTTT. Protein product: CASSGAALGAFEAFF. The variable domain in full, with the rest retrieved from reference TRBV2 and TRBJ1-1, is EPEVTQTPSHQVTQMGQEVILRCVPISNHLYFYWYRQILGQKVEFLVSFYNNEISEKSEIFDDQFSVERPDGSNFTLKIRSTKLEDSAMYFCASSGAALGAFEAFFGQGTRLTVV.

The gene calls are TRBV28 and TRBJ1-2; no reliable D call. The germline V and J ends were trimmed by 6 bases and 5 bases, with 7 bases remaining between them. Germline CDR1 reads MDHEN; CDR2 reads SYDVKM. The CDR3 consists of 11 residues. CDR3 in DNA: TGTGCCAGCAGGTACACGTATGGCTACACCTTC. It encodes CASRYTYGYTF.

CDR3 nucleotide sequence: TGTGCCAGTAGTATACAGGGGGCAACAGATACGCAGTATTTT. Amino acid sequence: CASSIQGATDTQYF. V and J are TRBV19 and TRBJ2-3, with 8 bases fitting TRBD1. CDR3 length: 14 residues. V was pared by 2 bases and J by 3 bases, with 1 base of the junction left unmatched. Germline CDR1 is LNHDA and CDR2 is SQIVND (reference sequence).

The chain is built from TRBV30 and TRBJ1-5, with 10 bases aligning to TRBD1. CDR3 length: 14 amino acids. Germline assignment: CDR1 GTSNPN and CDR2 SVGIG (reference sequence). V trimming: 5 bases; J trimming: 1 base; junction bases outside the gene matches: 2. CDR3 sequence reads: CAWDRGQSNQPQHF. CDR3 sequence (DNA): TGTGCCTGGGACAGGGGGCAGAGCAATCAGCCCCAGCATTTT.

The chain uses TRBV5-5 and TRBJ1-1, with 8 positions matching TRBD1. With V trimmed by 4 bases and J by 0 bases, 14 bases remained unmatched. This CDR3 has 18 amino acids. From germline, CDR1 is SGHKS and CDR2 YYEKEE (reference sequence). DNA for the CDR3: TGTGCCAGCAGCGGAGGACAGGGAAACGTCTTTCTGAACACTGAAGCTTTCTTT. Translating it yields CASSGGQGNVFLNTEAFF.

The chain combines TRBV18 with TRBJ1-2; 9 bases are a match to TRBD1. After removal of 3 bases from V and 4 bases from J, the junction contained 3 bases not matched to a gene. The length of the CDR3 is 14 residues. Germline CDR1 and CDR2: KGHSH and LQKENI. In nucleotides, the CDR3 is TGTGCCAGCTCACCGGACAGGGGACCCTATGGCTACACCTTC. This sequence encodes CASSPDRGPYGYTF.

This chain joins TRBV18 and TRBJ2-2, with 8 bases identical to TRBD1. The germline CDR1 and CDR2 sequences are KGHSH and LQKENI. V was pared by 4 bases and J by 0 bases, with 4 bases of the junction left unmatched. CDR3 length: 16 residues. The CDR3 nucleotides are TGTGCCAGCTCACACCAGGGGGCGCCGAACACCGGGGAGCTGTTTTTT. Amino acid sequence: CASSHQGAPNTGELFF.

This clone was counted a single time. The chain links TRBV4-2 to TRBJ2-5; 10 nucleotides line up with TRBD1. Trimming at V came to 0 bases and at J to 3 bases, leaving 1 base not matched to a gene. Per germline, CDR1 LGHNA and CDR2 YNFKEQ. The CDR3 loop spans 15 amino acids. CDR3: CASSQEGTGEETQYF. The CDR3, as DNA: TGTGCCAGCAGCCAAGAAGGGACAGGGGAAGAGACCCAGTACTTC.

This clone was counted a few times. The gene calls are TRBV29-1 and TRBJ1-1; D remains unclear. The germline V and J ends were trimmed by 1 base and 3 bases, with 12 bases remaining between them. Germline values: CDR1 SQVTM, CDR2 ANQGSEA. The CDR3 is made up of 14 amino acids. The CDR3 nucleotides are TGCAGCGTTGAAGGCTTGATACGGGACACTGAAGCTTTCTTT. Translating gives CSVEGLIRDTEAFF.

V gene TRBV14 combines with J gene TRBJ2-5; 9 nucleotides agree with TRBD2. The CDR3 sequence is 15 residues long. Germline V lookup: CDR1 SGHDN, CDR2 FVKESK. The V segment lost 4 bases and the J segment 7 bases; nucleotides outside the gene matches: 10. The CDR3 here is CASSLSGGPPRTQYF. Here the CDR3 DNA reads TGTGCCAGCAGCCTGAGCGGGGGGCCTCCCAGGACCCAGTACTTC. Based on the CDR3 plus reference TRBV14 and TRBJ2-5, the full variable domain is EAGVTQFPSHSVIEKGQTVTLRCDPISGHDNLYWYRRVMGKEIKFLLHFVKESKQDESGMPNNRFLAERTGGTYSTLKVQPAELEDSGVYFCASSLSGGPPRTQYFGPGTRLLVL.

V gene TRBV3-1 (or the pseudogene TRBV3-2) combines with J gene TRBJ1-1; the D is unclear. With 1 base removed from V and 4 bases from J, the gap between germline ends came to 10 bases. The CDR3 length is 14 residues. Germline CDR1 reads LGHDT; CDR2 reads YNNKEL (reference sequence). The CDR3 nucleotides are TGTGCCAGCAGCCAAGTCGCCGGTCGCACTGAAGCTTTCTTT. This sequence encodes CASSQVAGRTEAFF.

The chain employs TRBV13 and TRBJ2-3; 7 positions match TRBD1. This CDR3 is 14 amino acids long. Trimming took 5 bases from V and 0 from J; bases not matched to a gene: 2. Germline loops: CDR1 PRHDT, CDR2 FYEKMQ (reference sequence). The CDR3 sequence: CASSPGQSTDTQYF. The CDR3 region has the DNA TGTGCCAGCAGCCCGGGACAGAGCACAGATACGCAGTATTTT.

The chain is built from TRBV7-2 and TRBJ1-5, with 7 bases fitting TRBD1. The germline gives CDR1 SGHTA, CDR2 FQGNSA. This CDR3 comprises 15 residues. The J segment lost 2 bases and the V segment lost 5 bases, leaving 6 bases of the junction unmatched. CDR3 sequence reads: CASSRQGGGNQPQHF. Here the CDR3 DNA reads TGTGCCAGCAGCAGACAGGGCGGGGGCAATCAGCCCCAGCATTTT. Drawing the rest from reference TRBV7-2 and TRBJ1-5, the complete variable domain is GAGVSQSPSNKVTEKGKDVELRCDPISGHTALYWYRQSLGQGLEFLIYFQGNSAPDKSGLPSDRFSAERTGGSVSTLTIQRTQQEDSAVYLCASSRQGGGNQPQHFGDGTRLSIL.

The chain employs TRBV6-5 and TRBJ1-5, with D possibly matching TRBD1 (5 bases). V dropped 5 bases and J dropped 6 bases, with 14 bases sitting between them. This CDR3 has 14 amino acids. Germline-derived CDR1 and CDR2 are MNHEY and SVGAGI. In nucleotides, the CDR3 is TGTGCCAGCAGTCACCGGAGGGGCGGTCAGCCCCAGCATTTT. This codes for CASSHRRGGQPQHF.

V gene TRBV28 combines with J gene TRBJ1-4; TRBD1 agrees at 8 bases. The length of the CDR3 is 14 residues. J gave up 5 bases and V 3 bases, and 2 bases lay outside the gene matches. The germline V gene has CDR1 MDHEN and CDR2 SYDVKM. The CDR3 reads CASSFGQGNEKLFF. For the CDR3, the DNA is TGTGCCAGCAGTTTTGGACAGGGCAATGAAAAACTGTTTTTT.

The chain employs TRBV6-5 and TRBJ2-7, with 12 nucleotides matching TRBD2. V gave up 7 bases and J gave up 3 bases; unmatched junction bases: 7. The V gene's germline CDR1 is MNHEY and CDR2 SVGAGI. This CDR3 is 15 amino acids long. The CDR3 nucleotides read TGTGCCAGCACCCCTAGCGGGGGGGCCGTCTACGAGCAGTACTTC. Residues: CASTPSGGAVYEQYF.

The chain links TRBV18 to TRBJ1-2; D perhaps matches TRBD1 (6 bases). Trimming shortened V by 3 bases and J by 3 bases, and 11 bases separated the two germline ends. CDR1 and CDR2 (germline): KGHSH, LQKENI. The CDR3 consists of 14 residues. DNA of the CDR3: TGTGCCAGCTCACCTTACAGGGATGACTATGGCTACACCTTC. Protein: CASSPYRDDYGYTF.

V and J are TRBV4-2 and TRBJ2-4; D might be TRBD2 (6 bases). Germline CDR1 is LGHNA and CDR2 is YNFKEQ. The CDR3 spans 20 residues. V was clipped by 0 bases and J by 0 bases, with 21 bases between them. This CDR3 is CASSQDMTSRNLIAKNIQYF. The CDR3 nucleotides read TGTGCCAGCAGCCAAGATATGACTAGTCGGAACCTAATAGCCAAAAACATTCAGTACTTC.

This clone was recorded only once. The DNA for the CDR3 is TGTGCCAGCAGCTCTCGCGGGGGACTCTCCTACGAGCAGTACTTC. Protein sequence: CASSSRGGLSYEQYF. V gene TRBV11-2 combines with J gene TRBJ2-7; 7 bases map to TRBD2. The germline V gene encodes CDR1 SGHAT and CDR2 FQNNGV. The CDR3 is made up of 15 amino acids. The V gene end was trimmed by 4 bases and the J gene end by 0 bases; junction bases not matched to a gene: 6.

The CDR3 loop reads CASSLELGHWGGYTF. The CDR3, as DNA: TGCGCCAGCAGCTTGGAACTGGGACATTGGGGAGGCTACACCTTC. This sequence joins TRBV5-1 and TRBJ1-2; tentative D call: TRBD1 (6 bases). The germline V gene encodes CDR1 SGHRS and CDR2 YFSETQ. CDR3 length: 15 amino acids. The V gene lost 0 bases and the J gene lost 8 bases, with 17 bases spanning the gap.